This section outlines one TCR beta chain sequence together with its context. The CDR3 sequence is 15 residues long. Germline values: CDR1 LGHDT, CDR2 YNNKEL (reference sequence). V dropped 1 base and J dropped 7 bases, with 16 bases sitting between them. The data belong to a study of blood T cell repertoires in COVID-19. Study at large: The United States, Italy and Spain were the sources of the acute and convalescent COVID-19 samples.

In the authors' methods: The assay estimated nucleated cells by amplifying reference gene primers. Only in-frame clones appear in the TCRdb table, and some are missing; sequencing was by immunoSEQ multiplex PCR. The V and J calls and the clone size are those of that table, but D and trimming were determined from the DNA. The sample lists more than 85,000 clones, 80% to 90% occurring once. This clonotype originated in a woman aged 60-70 years with acute or convalescent COVID-19. The chain has TRBV3-1 (or the pseudogene TRBV3-2) and TRBJ1-2; tentative D call: TRBD1 (5 bases). Specimen: peripheral blood. CDR3 nucleotide sequence: TGTGCCAGCAGCCAAGGTTATAGGGGCCTGGGTGGCTACACCTTC. Translated: CASSQGYRGLGGYTF.